Detailed here is one T cell receptor (beta chain). There is no known antigen for this receptor. No clone much larger than this one lies a single base away; base qualities are absent. The data derive from a study of T-cell memory formation after mild COVID-19 (dated by TCRdb to the early 2020s). Turning to the overall study: TCR sequence clusters from the two donors were largely donor specific. Longitudinal TCRalpha and TCRbeta repertoire sequencing tracked T-cell clones expanding and contracting after mild COVID-19 in a couple of donors. Two young, previously healthy adult volunteers, one female and one male, were included in the cohort. Study-wide conclusions, independent of this receptor: The study included only a couple of mild cases, and larger cohorts that include severe cases with pre-infection samples were judged to be necessary. SARS-CoV-2 specificity of the second-wave clones peaking on day 37 was not confirmed. Contracting CD4+ clones turned up mainly in the CM and EM memory subsets, whereas EMRA was where CD8+ clones were enriched. From day 15 to 85, contracting clones showed balanced CD4/CD8 phenotypes, whereas a second wave of clones that expanded from day 15 to 37 leaned towards CD4+. The detection of some responding clones in pre-infection memory suggests that pre-existing cross-reactive memory T cells joined the SARS-CoV-2 response.

V loses 2 bases, J loses 4 bases, and the germline ends lie 7 bases apart. The germline V gene supplies CDR1 MNHEY and CDR2 SVGEGT. The CDR3 sequence holds 13 residues, the cysteine and phenylalanine included. The read is trimmed to its CDR3 DNA, 39 bases read in frame from base 1. Ficoll-Paque density gradient centrifugation was the method used to isolate PBMCs. Instrument on record: Illumina NovaSeq 6000. TCRalpha and TCRbeta cDNA libraries were constructed by 5'RACE with constant-segment primers, with sample barcodes and unique molecular identifiers being introduced. RNA was extracted from every sample with Trizol reagent. Library amplification was performed in two PCR steps, and a second sample barcode and Illumina TruSeq adapters were introduced in the second step. The libraries were sequenced on an Illumina NovaSeq using 2 x 150 bp paired-end reads. Per the authors' processing: Reads were demultiplexed and collapsed into UMI-guided consensus sequences with migec v1.2.7. Using mixcr v2.1.11, UMI consensuses were aligned to TRA and TRB V and J templates and then assembled into clonotypes. Clonotypes were classified as expanded or contracted when called significant by both edgeR and NoisET, with noise models trained on biological replicates. For edgeR calls, a false discovery rate-adjusted p below 0.01 and a log2 fold-change threshold of 1 were applied. As an exploratory analysis of dynamics, max-normalized trajectories of the 1000 most abundant clonotypes were examined with PCA combined with hierarchical clustering. Each responding clone was given a CD4 or CD8 phenotype based on the CD4+ and CD8+ repertoires, which had been sequenced separately. In-frame beta chains were kept once TCRdb had trimmed the public reads at Q25 with fastp and called clones with MiXCR. Each entry is one CDR3 protein sequence, shown with its most common DNA and genes. TCRdb assigned the V and J calls; the authors' analysis was not used. For this sample the table gives roughly 610,000 distinct CDR3 sequences, of which roughly 17% were detected only once. The ten top clones hold about 8.6% of the sample.

The sample consisted of PBMCs or a T cell subset sorted from them (not recorded which). The chain is assembled from TRBV6-2 or TRBV6-3 and TRBJ2-3; 5 matching bases give a weak D call of TRBD2. The source is an adult woman who had mild COVID-19 (a few samples of this study predate the infection). The sample titles of this study are shuffled in the database, so cell type and time point are left out; the donor was told from shared clones. Here the CDR3 is given as CASSYSGPDTQYF. The sequenced DNA is TGTGCCAGCAGTTACAGCGGCCCAGATACGCAGTATTTT.